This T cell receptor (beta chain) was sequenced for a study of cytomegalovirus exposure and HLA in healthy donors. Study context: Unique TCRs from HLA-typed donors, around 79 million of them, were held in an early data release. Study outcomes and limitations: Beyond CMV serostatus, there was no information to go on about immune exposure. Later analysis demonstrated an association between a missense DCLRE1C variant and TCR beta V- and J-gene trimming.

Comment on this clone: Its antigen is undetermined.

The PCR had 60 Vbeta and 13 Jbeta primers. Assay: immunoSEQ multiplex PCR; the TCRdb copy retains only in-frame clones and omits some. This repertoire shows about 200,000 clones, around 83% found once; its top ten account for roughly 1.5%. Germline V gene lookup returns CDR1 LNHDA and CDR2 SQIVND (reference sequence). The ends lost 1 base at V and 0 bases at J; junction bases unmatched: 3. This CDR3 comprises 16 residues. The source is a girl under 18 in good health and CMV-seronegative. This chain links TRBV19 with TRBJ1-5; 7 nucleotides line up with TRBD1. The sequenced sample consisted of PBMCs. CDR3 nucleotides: TGTGCCAGTAGTATAGCGACAGGGTATAGCAATCAGCCCCAGCATTTT. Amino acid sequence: CASSIATGYSNQPQHF. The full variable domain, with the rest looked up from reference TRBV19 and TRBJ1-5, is DGGITQSPKYLFRKEGQNVTLSCEQNLNHDAMYWYRQDPGQGLRLIYYSQIVNDFQKGDIAEGYSVSREKKESFPLTVTSAQKNPTAFYLCASSIATGYSNQPQHFGDGTRLSIL.